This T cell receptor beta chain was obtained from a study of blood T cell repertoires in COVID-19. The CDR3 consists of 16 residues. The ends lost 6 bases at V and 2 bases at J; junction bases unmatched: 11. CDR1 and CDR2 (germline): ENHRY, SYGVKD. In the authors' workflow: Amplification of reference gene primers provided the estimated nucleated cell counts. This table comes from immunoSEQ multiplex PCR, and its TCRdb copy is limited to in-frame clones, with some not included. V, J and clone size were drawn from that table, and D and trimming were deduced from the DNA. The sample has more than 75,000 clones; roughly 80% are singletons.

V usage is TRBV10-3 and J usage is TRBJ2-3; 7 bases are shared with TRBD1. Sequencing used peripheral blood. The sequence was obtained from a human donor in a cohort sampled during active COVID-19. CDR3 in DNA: TGTGCCATCAGCATAAGCCGGGACAGAAACACAGATACGCAGTATTTT. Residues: CAISISRDRNTDTQYF.